This passage covers 28 T cell receptor delta chains from one sample sequenced in a study of γδ T cells in repeated Plasmodium falciparum infection. Bulk repertoires came from Vgamma9/Vdelta2+ or Vdelta2-negative gammadelta T cells flow-sorted from PBMC. TCRdb redid the clone calls on the multiplex PCR reads with CATT. The table lists 70,000 to 95,000 delta-chain clones, almost 1.5% of them singletons. The sample comprised gamma-delta T cells from blood. Receptor source: a pool of human donors (malaria-infected and uninfected, not separated).

This clone was observed a handful of times. With a much larger clone just one base away, this may be a read error. Other DNA sequences in this specimen translate into the identical CDR3. The V call is TRDV1, the J call TRDJ1; the match to TRDD3 covers 10 bases. The J gene comes from matching the DNA to germline here; TCRdb lacks it. The CDR3 covers 22 residues. In germline, CDR1 is TSWWSYY, CDR2 QGS. V lost 2 bases and J lost 3; bases outside the gene matches: 24. Written as DNA, the CDR3 is TGTGCTCTTGGGGAAGGTCTCAAGATAAGGCCGTACTGGGGGATCGGACCCGATAAACTCATCTTT. Encoded protein: CALGEGLKIRPYWGIGPDKLIF.

This clone was observed a handful of times. The protein recorded in TCRdb matches a much larger clone and deviates from this DNA's translation at residue 9, suggesting a read error; the protein here is obtained by translating the DNA. V and J are TRDV1 and TRDJ1, with 10 nucleotides matching TRDD3. Because TCRdb records no J gene, it was assigned here through a match of the DNA to germline. The CDR3 extends over 21 amino acids. V trimming: 5 bases; J trimming: 0 bases; junction bases outside the gene matches: 21. Germline V gives CDR1 TSWWSYY, CDR2 QGS. The CDR3 is CALGNSGYRGIRVLYTDKLIF. In DNA, the CDR3 is TGTGCTCTTGGGAATTCAGGGTACCGGGGGATACGCGTCCTGTACACCGATAAACTCATCTTT.

Concerning this clone itself: A read error likely explains why the TCRdb protein, taken from a much larger clone, differs from this DNA's translation at residue 6; the protein shown is translated from the DNA. The chain is built from TRDV2 and TRDJ3; 10 positions agree with TRDD3. TCRdb offers no J gene call, so here the DNA was matched to germline to obtain one. This CDR3 has 20 amino acids. V dropped 1 base and J dropped 0; count of bases not matched to a gene: 8. Looked up from germline, CDR1 is GEAIGNYY and CDR2 is EKD. The CDR3 coding sequence is TGTGCCTGTGACACACCTACTGGGGGATTATACTCCTGGGACACCCGACAGATGTTTTTC. Translating it yields CACDTPTGGLYSWDTRQMFF.

In this sample, this clone turned up a few times. Just one base apart from a much larger clone, this may be a read error. CDR3 region: CALGDLSLGDRTDRLIF. The CDR3 nucleotides are TGTGCTCTTGGGGACCTGTCCCTGGGGGATAGAACCGATAGACTCATCTTT. The chain has TRDV1 and TRDJ1; 10 nucleotides align to TRDD3. The J gene is not listed in TCRdb, so it was assigned here from a DNA match to germline. CDR3 length: 17 residues. Germline lookup yields CDR1 TSWWSYY and CDR2 QGS.

Comments on this clone: A far larger clone is only one base removed, so a read error is likely. Different DNA sequences within this sample yield the same CDR3. The gene calls are TRDV1 and TRDJ3; D is possibly TRDD3 (6 bases). TCRdb offers no J gene call, so here the DNA was matched to germline to obtain one. The CDR3 covers 19 residues. Trimming removed 5 bases from V and 0 bases from J, with 17 bases in between. CDR1 is TSWWSYY, CDR2 QGS, per germline. The CDR3 region is CALGKPWGLSSWDTRQMFF. In nucleotides, the CDR3 is TGTGCTCTTGGGAAGCCCTGGGGTCTCAGCTCCTGGGACACCCGACAGATGTTTTTC.

As for this clone: One base separates it from a far larger clone, so it is likely a read error. The sample carries other DNA sequences with the same CDR3. This sequence joins TRDV2 and TRDJ1; 9 bases line up with TRDD3. Germline CDR1 GEAIGNYY, CDR2 EKD. This CDR3 is built from 16 residues. Here the CDR3 DNA reads TGTGCCTGTGACGGACTGGGGGAGCTGTACACCGATAAACTCATTTTT. Translated: CACDGLGELYTDKLIF.

Notes on this clone: The protein in TCRdb stems from a much larger clone and differs at residue 9 from this DNA's translation, likely a read error; here the protein is translated from the DNA. The V call is TRDV2, the J call TRDJ1; 12 bases are a match to TRDD3. The J gene, left out of TCRdb, was set here by checking the DNA against germline. Germline CDR1 reads GEAIGNYY; CDR2 reads EKD. V dropped 0 bases and J dropped 0; count of bases not matched to a gene: 19. There are 22 residues in the CDR3. CDR3 sequence reads: CACDTVPVTVLGDTLYTDKLIF. The CDR3 DNA reads as TGTGCCTGTGACACCGTGCCCGTGACTGTACTGGGGGATACTCTGTACACCGATAAACTCATCTTT.

This clone was picked up a small number of times. TCRdb's entry gives the protein of a much larger clone, which mismatches this DNA's translation at residue 19, likely from a read error; the protein reported here is translated from the DNA. V is TRAV36/DV7 and J is TRDJ1, with TRDD2 as a possible D gene (9 bases). TCRdb offers no J gene call, so here the DNA was matched to germline to obtain one. Germline loops: CDR1 VTNFRS, CDR2 LTSSGIE (reference sequence). The germline V and J ends were trimmed by 5 bases and 0 bases, with 47 bases remaining between them. The CDR3 has 25 residues. This CDR3 reads CAVFLAFLPRGIWSLSTGHTDKLIF. In nucleotides, the CDR3 is TGTGCTGTTTTCTTAGCCTTCCTACCCCGGGGGATATGGTCATTGAGTACGGGGCACACCGATAAACTCATCTTT.

This clone has only a few counts. A far larger clone lies a single base away; this is likely a read error. Additional DNA sequences in this sample encode the identical CDR3. The chain couples TRDV2 to TRDJ1; 12 nucleotides agree with TRDD3. TCRdb carries no J gene annotation; the J gene was assigned here by matching the DNA with germline. The junction had 12 bases not matched to a gene; V was cut back by 7 bases and J by 4 bases. CDR3 size: 16 residues. From germline, CDR1 is GEAIGNYY and CDR2 EKD. CDR3 residues: CAWGFSYWGILDKLIF. The CDR3 DNA reads TGTGCCTGGGGGTTCTCGTACTGGGGGATACTCGATAAACTCATCTTT.

Notes on this clone: TCRdb's protein, taken from a much larger clone, differs from this DNA's translation at residue 5, likely owing to a read error; the protein displayed comes from the DNA. CDR3 region: CACDSLRVLGDTSGDKLIF. The CDR3 coding sequence is TGTGCCTGTGACTCACTCCGAGTGCTGGGGGATACTTCTGGCGATAAACTCATCTTT. V and J are TRDV2 and TRDJ1, with 11 bases identical to TRDD3. With V trimmed by 3 bases and J by 4 bases, 18 bases remained unmatched. CDR3 size: 19 residues. Per germline, CDR1 GEAIGNYY and CDR2 EKD.

In the case of this clone: TCRdb's protein for this DNA is that of a much larger clone and differs from the translation at residue 7, likely a read error; the protein shown is the DNA translation. The chain is built from TRDV1 and TRDJ1; D is perhaps TRDD2 (6 bases). Germline matching of the DNA provided the J gene here, since TCRdb leaves it blank. This CDR3 spans 15 amino acids. Trimming cost V 1 base and J 5 bases, with 14 bases left between them. The germline V gene has CDR1 TSWWSYY and CDR2 QGS. DNA for the CDR3: TGTGCTCTTGGGGAACCTCCTACTACTGGAGATAAACTCATCTTT. Translating gives CALGEPPTTGDKLIF.

This clone showed up just a few times. TCRdb assigns this DNA the protein of a much larger clone, which departs from its translation at residue 6; this likely reflects a read error, and the protein shown comes from translating the DNA. V and J are TRDV2 and TRDJ1; D is unresolved. The V gene's germline CDR1 is GEAIGNYY and CDR2 EKD. V lost 3 bases to trimming and J lost 0 bases, with 22 bases between them. The CDR3 extends over 18 amino acids. The CDR3 coding sequence is TGTGCCTGTGACTCGACAGCCGGCTCAATGGGAAACACCGATAAACTCATCTTT. Amino acids: CACDSTAGSMGNTDKLIF.

This clone was observed a handful of times. A far more abundant clone sits one base away, making this likely a read error. The sample contains more than one DNA sequence encoding this CDR3. The V and J genes are TRDV3 and TRDJ1, with D uncertain. Trimming stripped 0 bases from V and 0 bases from J, with 17 bases between. The CDR3 runs to 16 residues. Germline CDR1 is TVYSNPD and CDR2 is GDNSRS (reference sequence). CDR3 coding DNA: TGTGCCTTTAGTGGTTCCCTTAAACTGTACACCGATAAACTCATCTTT. Translated: CAFSGSLKLYTDKLIF.

Note on this clone: A far larger clone is a single base away, which makes a read error likely. Other DNA sequences in the sample encode the same CDR3. The chain is built from TRDV2 and TRDJ1, with 12 bases fitting TRDD3. The J gene is not listed in TCRdb, so it was assigned here from a DNA match to germline. The CDR3 contains 19 residues. Germline CDR1 is GEAIGNYY and CDR2 is EKD. CDR3 sequence reads: CACITYWGIPSPYTGKLIF. The CDR3 DNA reads as TGTGCCTGCATTACGTACTGGGGGATACCCTCCCCATACACCGGTAAACTCATCTTT.

As concerns this clone: TCRdb pairs this DNA with a much larger clone's protein that differs at residue 10, likely a read error; the protein shown was translated from the DNA. The genes are TRDV1 and TRDJ1; no reliable D call. The CDR3 consists of 25 residues. Germline assignment: CDR1 TSWWSYY and CDR2 QGS. V was clipped by 1 base and J by 0 bases, with 39 bases between them. The CDR3 here is CALGEPRPPRDLIAVVNPYTDKLIF. As DNA, the CDR3 is TGTGCTCTTGGGGAACCACGCCCCCCGAGGGACCTAATTGCCGTCGTAAACCCGTACACCGATAAACTCATCTTT.

The V call is TRDV3, the J call TRDJ1; a weak D match, TRDD3 (5 bases). Here the J gene came from matching the DNA to germline, since TCRdb omits it. Germline values: CDR1 TVYSNPD, CDR2 GDNSRS (reference sequence). CDR3 length: 13 amino acids. V was trimmed by 4 bases and J by 7 bases, leaving 19 bases between them. The CDR3: CASTLHGGVKLIF. The CDR3 region has the DNA TGTGCCTCAACCTTACATGGTGGGGTTAAACTCATCTTT.

Turning to this clone: TCRdb attributes to this sequence the protein of a much larger clone, which differs from the DNA translation at residue 16; a read error is likely, and the protein displayed is translated from the DNA. The V gene call is TRDV1, and the J gene call is absent; the table's D call TRDD3 went unverified against the DNA. Germline V gene sequence: CDR1 TSWWSYY, CDR2 QGS. This CDR3 comprises 18 residues. The CDR3: CALGELFRVAPPARPPIF. CDR3 nucleotide sequence: TGTGCTCTTGGGGAACTATTCCGAGTAGCACCTCCGGCCAGACCCCCGATCTTT.

Comments on this clone: The mismatch at residue 10 between this DNA's translation and the TCRdb protein of a much larger clone likely reflects a read error; the protein shown is translated from the DNA. This chain links TRDV2 with TRDJ1; 9 bases are shared with TRDD3. No J gene is reported in TCRdb; it was inferred here by comparing the DNA with germline. This CDR3 has 16 residues. V lost 2 bases to trimming and J lost 1 base; unmatched junction nucleotides: 7. The V gene's germline CDR1 is GEAIGNYY and CDR2 EKD. The CDR3 DNA reads as TGTGCCTGTGACAAACTGGGGGACCCGTGCACCGATAAACTCATCTTT. This codes for CACDKLGDPCTDKLIF.

This clone has more than one count but fewer than ten. For this DNA, TCRdb reports the protein of a much larger clone, which diverges at residue 4, most likely from a read error; the protein presented here is translated directly from the DNA. The V gene is TRDV1, the J gene TRDJ1; the match to TRDD2 covers 8 bases. The CDR3 is made up of 25 amino acids. The germline V gene encodes CDR1 TSWWSYY and CDR2 QGS. In DNA form, the CDR3 reads TGTGCTCTTAGGGAACTCCCCAAACGACGAGGCCTTCCTATTATGTGGGGGTCACAAACCGATAAACTCATCTTT. Translating gives CALRELPKRRGLPIMWGSQTDKLIF.

A remark on this clone: TCRdb has a much larger clone's protein, which differs at residue 14 from the translation of this DNA, likely because of a read error; what is shown is the protein translated from the DNA. The V and J genes are TRDV3 and TRDJ1, with D tentatively TRDD3 (9 bases). From germline, CDR1 is TVYSNPD and CDR2 GDNSRS (reference sequence). The CDR3 loop spans 22 amino acids. Trimming left V 1 base short and J 3 bases short, with 39 bases between. In nucleotides, the CDR3 is TGTGCCTTTAAGCGCCACTTCCTACGTCTGACTGGGGGACACAAGCGGGCCGATAAACTCATCTTT. Translating gives CAFKRHFLRLTGGHKRADKLIF.

As to this clone: The protein TCRdb gives is from a much larger clone and does not agree with this DNA's translation at residue 6, likely a read error; the protein shown here comes from the DNA. This chain uses TRDV1 with TRDJ1; D gene ambiguous. This CDR3 comprises 16 residues. Germline V gene sequence: CDR1 TSWWSYY, CDR2 QGS. The V end was cut by 5 bases, the J end by 0 bases, with 16 bases between. DNA of the CDR3: TGTGCTCTTGGGATCGATCAGCCCGCATACACCGATAAACTCATCTTT. Its protein is CALGIDQPAYTDKLIF.

Points on this clone: The protein TCRdb gives is from a much larger clone and does not agree with this DNA's translation at residue 13, likely a read error; the protein shown here comes from the DNA. The chain employs TRDV2 and TRDJ3, with 8 bases that match TRDD3. The germline CDR1 and CDR2 sequences are GEAIGNYY and EKD. This CDR3 is built from 19 residues. Written as DNA, the CDR3 is TGTGCCTGTGACTCCTTACTGGGGGGCAGCTCCTGGTACACCCGACAGATGTTTTTC. This translates into CACDSLLGGSSWYTRQMFF.

The sample holds many counts of this clone. It is likely a read error: a sequence one base away is far more abundant. The same CDR3 can be traced to other DNA sequences in this sample. The rearrangement links TRDV2 to TRDJ3; TRDD3 matches at 10 bases. The CDR3 length is 19 residues. The germline V gene encodes CDR1 GEAIGNYY and CDR2 EKD. The CDR3 sequence is CACDTGGFGSSWDTRQMFF. The CDR3 DNA follows: TGTGCCTGCGACACTGGGGGATTCGGGAGCTCCTGGGACACCCGACAGATGTTTTTC.

This clone has just a few counts. A read error is the likely source, as a far larger clone sits one nucleotide away. This sample includes further DNA sequences coding for the same CDR3. The V call is TRDV1, the J call TRDJ1; D call uncertain. Since TCRdb gives no J gene, matching the DNA to germline was used here to assign it. Trimming left V 1 base short and J 1 base short, with 19 bases between. Germline V lookup: CDR1 TSWWSYY, CDR2 QGS. The CDR3 runs to 18 residues. CDR3 nucleotides: TGTGCTCTTGGGGAACAACCGGAATCTCAAACGAGCACCGATAAACTCATCTTT. As protein: CALGEQPESQTSTDKLIF.

The table lists this clone with many counts. TCRdb's protein for this DNA is that of a much larger clone and differs from the translation at residue 10, likely a read error; the protein shown is the DNA translation. The V gene is TRDV2, the J gene TRDJ1; 10 positions agree with TRDD3. The CDR3 extends over 17 amino acids. Unmatched junction bases numbered 9, after V lost 3 bases and J lost 0 bases. CDR1 is GEAIGNYY, CDR2 EKD, per germline. Here the CDR3 DNA reads TGTGCCTGTGACTCATTACTGGGGGATGCGTACACCGATAAACTCATCTTT. It is translated as CACDSLLGDAYTDKLIF.

This clone was counted ten times or more. Here the CDR3 reads CACDTAGGGYPSSWDTRQMFF. The CDR3, as DNA: TGTGCCTGTGACACCGCGGGTGGGGGATACCCAAGCTCCTGGGACACCCGACAGATGTTTTTC. This sequence joins TRDV2 and TRDJ3; 10 bases match TRDD3. From germline, CDR1 is GEAIGNYY and CDR2 EKD. The CDR3 has 21 amino acids. The V segment lost 0 bases and the J segment 0 bases; nucleotides outside the gene matches: 10.

As to this clone: It is likely a read error: a sequence one base away is far more abundant. The J gene is TRDJ2, the V gene TRDV2; D may be TRDD3 (6 bases). TCRdb does not report a J gene; here it was assigned by matching the DNA to germline references. V lost 0 bases to trimming and J lost 11 bases, with 9 bases between them. CDR1 GEAIGNYY and CDR2 EKD come from the germline V gene. The CDR3 length is 12 residues. The CDR3 DNA sequence: TGTGCCTGTGACACCGGGATAGCGCAACTCTTCTTT. This sequence encodes CACDTGIAQLFF.

This clone has only a few counts. TCRdb shows a much larger clone's protein in place of this DNA's translation, and the two differ at residue 8, likely through a read error; the protein shown is translated from the DNA. This chain links TRDV1 with TRDJ1; TRDD3 matches at 8 bases. J lost 0 bases, V lost 3 bases, and 18 bases had no gene match. Germline values: CDR1 TSWWSYY, CDR2 QGS. CDR3 length equals 20 residues. Here the CDR3 reads CALGDFQRDTPSPYTDKLIF. The CDR3 DNA is TGTGCTCTTGGGGATTTCCAAAGGGATACGCCCTCTCCATACACCGATAAACTCATCTTT.